Following are 19 T cell receptor beta chains from one sample sequenced in a study of cytomegalovirus exposure and HLA in healthy donors. Clones were read by immunoSEQ multiplex PCR, and TCRdb kept only the in-frame ones, dropping some. The sample has hundreds of thousands of clones, about 90% seen once; the top ten hold approximately 12%. Sequencing was performed on PBMCs. These receptors all come from a man aged 18 to 29 in good health and CMV-seropositive.

V is TRBV2 and J is TRBJ2-3; D may be TRBD2 (5 bases). The V and J ends lost 3 bases and 7 bases respectively, with 8 bases between them. This CDR3 is built from 12 residues. CDR1 is SNHLY and CDR2 is FYNNEI in the germline V gene. As DNA, the CDR3 is TGTGCCAGCAGTGATGGACTTTATACGCAGTATTTT. As protein: CASSDGLYTQYF.

The rearrangement joins TRBV13 to TRBJ2-7; no reliable D call. V lost 5 bases, J lost 3 bases, and 14 bases lay in between. CDR1 is PRHDT and CDR2 is FYEKMQ in the germline V gene (reference sequence). This CDR3 comprises 14 residues. CDR3 DNA sequence: TGTGCCAGCAGCCTCCTCGGAAGGATCTACGAGCAGTACTTC. Encoded protein: CASSLLGRIYEQYF.

In DNA, the CDR3 is TGTGCCAGCAGTAAGCGGGAGACTGAGCAGTTCTTC. This sequence encodes CASSKRETEQFF. The chain combines TRBV7-2 with TRBJ2-1, with 8 bases that match TRBD2. The junction had 4 bases not matched to a gene; V was cut back by 6 bases and J by 9 bases. Germline V gives CDR1 SGHTA, CDR2 FQGNSA. The CDR3 runs to 12 residues.

The chain is built from TRBV2 and TRBJ1-4, with 10 bases aligning to TRBD1. Unmatched junction bases numbered 12, after V lost 4 bases and J lost 4 bases. CDR1 and CDR2 from the germline V gene are SNHLY and FYNNEI. This CDR3 is built from 18 residues. The CDR3 DNA is TGTGCCAGCAGTGGGACAGGGGGTTCCCCCACCTATAATGAAAAACTGTTTTTT. Translation gives CASSGTGGSPTYNEKLFF.

This sequence joins TRBV7-2 and TRBJ2-3; TRBD2 is a possible D gene (5 bases). This CDR3 has 13 residues. Germline loops: CDR1 SGHTA, CDR2 FQGNSA. V lost 1 base and J 6 bases, leaving 8 bases between the germline ends. CDR3 protein: CASSLVGVDTQYF. CDR3 sequence (DNA): TGTGCCAGCAGCTTAGTCGGGGTGGATACGCAGTATTTT.

V is TRBV28 and J is TRBJ1-1; possible D gene TRBD1, 5 bases. Trimming removed 8 bases from V and 4 bases from J, with 14 bases in between. The CDR3 is made up of 13 amino acids. Germline V gene data show CDR1 as MDHEN and CDR2 as SYDVKM. CDR3 nucleotide sequence: TGTGCCAGCGTGGGGGACGGGGGCACTGAAGCTTTCTTT. Its translation: CASVGDGGTEAFF.

For the CDR3, the DNA is TGTGCCAGCTCTCCTGGGACGCCTTCCAATGAGCAGTTCTTC. Its translation is CASSPGTPSNEQFF. V is TRBV27 and J is TRBJ2-1; either TRBD1 or TRBD2 may fit D (5 bases each). Germline CDR1 and CDR2: MNHEY and SMNVEV (reference sequence). Trimming shortened V by 8 bases and J by 6 bases, and 17 bases separated the two germline ends. This CDR3 has 14 residues.

This clone came up a few times. J is TRBJ2-7 and V is TRBV5-1; D is unresolved. Germline CDR1 is SGHRS and CDR2 is YFSETQ. This CDR3 has 15 amino acids. Trimming pared 3 bases from V and 1 base from J, leaving 14 bases between. CDR3 amino acids: CASSYAMGSSYEQYF. DNA of the CDR3: TGCGCCAGCAGCTACGCAATGGGTAGTTCCTACGAGCAGTACTTC.

The CDR3 region is CASSLGQGDEQYF. CDR3 in DNA: TGTGCCAGCAGTTTGGGACAGGGGGACGAGCAGTACTTC. This chain connects TRBV27 to TRBJ2-7; TRBD1 matches 11 bases. Germline CDR1 is MNHEY and CDR2 is SMNVEV (reference sequence). Losses at the gene ends were 3 bases for V and 5 bases for J; bases not matched to a gene: 0. CDR3 length: 13 residues.

The chain is built from TRBV5-1 and TRBJ2-3, with 13 bases aligning to TRBD2. Looked up from germline, CDR1 is SGHRS and CDR2 is YFSETQ. The V gene end was trimmed by 4 bases and the J gene end by 3 bases; junction bases not matched to a gene: 11. The CDR3 is 18 amino acids. The CDR3 DNA is TGCGCCAGCAGCCTGGGGACTAGCGGGATAGTGAGGACAGATACGCAGTATTTT. It is translated as CASSLGTSGIVRTDTQYF. Full variable domain (rest looked up from reference TRBV5-1 and TRBJ2-3): KAGVTQTPRYLIKTRGQQVTLSCSPISGHRSVSWYQQTPGQGLQFLFEYFSETQRNKGNFPGRFSGRQFSNSRSEMNVSTLELGDSALYLCASSLGTSGIVRTDTQYFGPGTRLTVL.

This clone was seen only once. J is TRBJ2-1 and V is TRBV23-1, with 8 bases lining up with TRBD2. TRBV23-1 is classed as an ORF, of uncertain function. Unmatched junction bases numbered 9, after V lost 2 bases and J lost 3 bases. The length of the CDR3 is 17 residues. The CDR3 DNA follows: TGCGCCAGCAGTCAACCCCAGATAGCGGGAAGCTACAATGAGCAGTTCTTC. It codes for CASSQPQIAGSYNEQFF.

V and J are TRBV30 and TRBJ1-1; D uncertain. The germline CDR1 and CDR2 sequences are GTSNPN and SVGIG (reference sequence). The CDR3 is 12 amino acids. V was trimmed by 2 bases and J by 11 bases, leaving 15 bases between them. The DNA of the CDR3 is TGTGCCTGGAGTACGGCGAGGCTCTCGGCTTTCTTT. This translates into CAWSTARLSAFF. The variable domain in full, completed from reference TRBV30 and TRBJ1-1, reads SQTIHQWPATLVQPVGSPLSLECTVEGTSNPNLYWYRQAAGRGLQLLFYSVGIGQISSEVPQNLSASRPQDRQFILSSKKLLLSDSGFYLCAWSTARLSAFFGQGTRLTVV.

V is TRBV7-2 and J is TRBJ1-2, with TRBD1 matching 10 bases. This CDR3 comprises 13 residues. J was trimmed by 7 bases and V by 5 bases; bases with no gene match: 4. Per the germline V gene, CDR1 is SGHTA and CDR2 is FQGNSA. CDR3 nucleotide sequence: TGTGCCAGCAGCGCGGACAGGGGGGTTGGCTACACCTTC. Translating it yields CASSADRGVGYTF.

The rearrangement links TRBV27 to TRBJ2-7, with 9 nucleotides matching TRBD1. V shed 5 bases, J shed 6 bases, and the junction held 14 bases outside the gene matches. In germline, CDR1 is MNHEY, CDR2 SMNVEV (reference sequence). The CDR3 spans 16 residues. The CDR3 DNA reads TGTGCCAGCAGTCTAAAAAGAGGGACAGGGTTGAGCGAGCAGTACTTC. Translated, it gives CASSLKRGTGLSEQYF.

V usage is TRBV6-5 and J usage is TRBJ2-7; D call uncertain. Trimming left V 4 bases short and J 6 bases short, with 13 bases between. The germline V gene encodes CDR1 MNHEY and CDR2 SVGAGI. The CDR3 has 13 residues. CDR3: CASSSGRWLEQYF. CDR3 nucleotides: TGTGCCAGCAGTTCCGGACGATGGCTCGAGCAGTACTTC.

V and J are TRBV5-1 and TRBJ2-5; 10 bases match TRBD2. Germline loops: CDR1 SGHRS, CDR2 YFSETQ. The ends lost 0 bases at V and 5 bases at J; junction bases unmatched: 4. The length of the CDR3 is 15 residues. Here the CDR3 DNA reads TGCGCCAGCAGCTTGGTCGCTAGCGGGAGTGAGACCCAGTACTTC. As protein: CASSLVASGSETQYF. The full variable domain, rest sourced from reference TRBV5-1 and TRBJ2-5, is KAGVTQTPRYLIKTRGQQVTLSCSPISGHRSVSWYQQTPGQGLQFLFEYFSETQRNKGNFPGRFSGRQFSNSRSEMNVSTLELGDSALYLCASSLVASGSETQYFGPGTRLLVL.

The V and J genes are TRBV6-5 and TRBJ1-2; D may be TRBD1 (5 bases). This CDR3 contains 13 residues. The ends were cut back, 4 bases at V and 4 bases at J, with 10 bases in the middle. CDR1 is MNHEY and CDR2 is SVGAGI in the germline V gene. The chain's CDR3 is CASSSGRTYGYTF. The CDR3 nucleotides read TGTGCCAGCAGTTCGGGGCGAACCTATGGCTACACCTTC.

This rearrangement joins TRBV30 to TRBJ2-7, with D maybe TRBD2 (5 bases). The germline CDR1 and CDR2 sequences are GTSNPN and SVGIG (reference sequence). This CDR3 spans 12 amino acids. Trimming shortened V by 4 bases and J by 3 bases, and 10 bases separated the two germline ends. CDR3 protein: CAWTHEGYEQYF. Here the CDR3 DNA reads TGTGCCTGGACTCATGAGGGCTACGAGCAGTACTTC.

The V gene is TRBV2, the J gene TRBJ2-6, with 13 bases matching TRBD2. Unmatched junction bases numbered 8, after V lost 6 bases and J lost 3 bases. Germline CDR1 SNHLY, CDR2 FYNNEI. The CDR3 spans 18 residues. The CDR3 nucleotides read TGTGCCAGCAGCGAAAGACGGACTAGCGGGAGTGGGGCCAACGTCCTGACTTTC. Its protein is CASSERRTSGSGANVLTF.